Listed below are T cell receptor beta chains from one sample, sequenced in a study of blood T cell repertoires in COVID-19. Using immunoSEQ multiplex PCR, the repertoire was profiled, and TCRdb retains in-frame clones only, with some absent. The table includes around 250,000 clones, approximately 80% detected once. Sequencing was performed on peripheral blood. All receptors derive from a woman aged 18-30 years with acute or convalescent COVID-19. The CDR3 runs from the conserved cysteine through the conserved F or W. D genes are given only for firm matches. Clone size appears in some rows only: once, few, many, or a class for an expanded clone.

clone_size d_call j_call v_call cdr3_aa cdr3_nt
. TRBD1 TRBJ1-6 TRBV25-1 CASRISGTGHNSPLHF TGTGCCAGCAGAATTTCCGGGACAGGGCATAATTCACCCCTCCACTTT
. TRBD2 TRBJ2-6 TRBV6-4 CASRPWGGTGANVLTF TGTGCCAGCAGGCCCTGGGGGGGTACTGGGGCCAACGTCCTGACTTTC
. . TRBJ2-1 TRBV18 CASSPFAQGRNEQFF TGTGCCAGCTCACCATTTGCCCAGGGGAGAAATGAGCAGTTCTTC
. TRBD2 TRBJ2-1 TRBV5-1 CASSWASGSLSNEQFF TGCGCCAGCAGCTGGGCTAGCGGGAGTCTGAGCAATGAGCAGTTCTTC
. TRBD2 TRBJ2-1 TRBV19 CASSAQAGGGQNEQFF TGTGCCAGTAGTGCCCAAGCGGGAGGGGGGCAAAATGAGCAGTTCTTC
few . TRBJ1-1 TRBV18 CASSPAQTEAFF TGTGCCAGCTCACCGGCACAGACTGAAGCTTTCTTT
. TRBD1 TRBJ2-7 TRBV5-4 CASSRPGTGRGGYEQYF TGTGCCAGCAGCCGTCCCGGGACAGGGAGGGGAGGATACGAGCAGTACTTC
. . TRBJ2-1 TRBV18 CASSPPPSLQLNEQFF TGTGCCAGCTCACCACCACCTAGCCTCCAATTAAATGAGCAGTTCTTC
. . TRBJ1-2 TRBV29-1 CSVPAGNGGYTF TGCAGCGTTCCCGCAGGGAATGGAGGCTACACCTTC
. TRBD1 TRBJ1-1 TRBV5-1 CASSPITDRGVGTEAFF TGCGCCAGCAGCCCCATTACGGACAGGGGAGTGGGGACTGAAGCTTTCTTT